One TCR beta chain is described in this entry. This sample was taken from a study of T cells in Graves' hyperthyroidism and ophthalmopathy. RNA transcripts gave rise to amplified TCR beta CDR3 regions. An initial round of RT-PCR targeting the TCR CDR3 relied on the HTBI primer set. One entry per CDR3 protein, called by TCRdb with MiXCR from the multiplex PCR reads. The repertoire holds about 300,000 distinct CDR3 sequences, with roughly 19% as singletons. CDR3 length: 15 residues. Trimming cost V 6 bases and J 6 bases; bases outside gene matches: 9. Germline-derived CDR1 and CDR2 are MNHEY and SVGEGT. The study included ophthalmopathy patients with Clinical Activity Score at least 3, NOSPECS grade at least 4 and duration under 3 months.

This receptor was obtained from a middle-aged man with Graves' ophthalmopathy. The chain carries TRBV6-2 or TRBV6-3 and TRBJ2-7, with 12 bases lining up with TRBD2. Sequenced input: blood. The DNA for the CDR3 is TGTGCCAGCAGGTATCCGACTAGCGGGAGCACCGAGCAGTACTTC. It yields the protein CASRYPTSGSTEQYF.